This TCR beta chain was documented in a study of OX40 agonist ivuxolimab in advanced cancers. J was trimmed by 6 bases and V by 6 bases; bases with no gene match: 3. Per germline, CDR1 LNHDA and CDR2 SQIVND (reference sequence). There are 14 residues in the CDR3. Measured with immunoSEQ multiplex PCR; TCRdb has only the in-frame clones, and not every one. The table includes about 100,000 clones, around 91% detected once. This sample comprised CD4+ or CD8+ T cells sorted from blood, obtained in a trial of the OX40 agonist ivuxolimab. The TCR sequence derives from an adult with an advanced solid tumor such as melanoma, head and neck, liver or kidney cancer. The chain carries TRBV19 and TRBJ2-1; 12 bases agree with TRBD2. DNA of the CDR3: TGTGCCAGTAGGACTAGCGGGAGTATCAATGAGCAGTTCTTC. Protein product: CASRTSGSINEQFF.